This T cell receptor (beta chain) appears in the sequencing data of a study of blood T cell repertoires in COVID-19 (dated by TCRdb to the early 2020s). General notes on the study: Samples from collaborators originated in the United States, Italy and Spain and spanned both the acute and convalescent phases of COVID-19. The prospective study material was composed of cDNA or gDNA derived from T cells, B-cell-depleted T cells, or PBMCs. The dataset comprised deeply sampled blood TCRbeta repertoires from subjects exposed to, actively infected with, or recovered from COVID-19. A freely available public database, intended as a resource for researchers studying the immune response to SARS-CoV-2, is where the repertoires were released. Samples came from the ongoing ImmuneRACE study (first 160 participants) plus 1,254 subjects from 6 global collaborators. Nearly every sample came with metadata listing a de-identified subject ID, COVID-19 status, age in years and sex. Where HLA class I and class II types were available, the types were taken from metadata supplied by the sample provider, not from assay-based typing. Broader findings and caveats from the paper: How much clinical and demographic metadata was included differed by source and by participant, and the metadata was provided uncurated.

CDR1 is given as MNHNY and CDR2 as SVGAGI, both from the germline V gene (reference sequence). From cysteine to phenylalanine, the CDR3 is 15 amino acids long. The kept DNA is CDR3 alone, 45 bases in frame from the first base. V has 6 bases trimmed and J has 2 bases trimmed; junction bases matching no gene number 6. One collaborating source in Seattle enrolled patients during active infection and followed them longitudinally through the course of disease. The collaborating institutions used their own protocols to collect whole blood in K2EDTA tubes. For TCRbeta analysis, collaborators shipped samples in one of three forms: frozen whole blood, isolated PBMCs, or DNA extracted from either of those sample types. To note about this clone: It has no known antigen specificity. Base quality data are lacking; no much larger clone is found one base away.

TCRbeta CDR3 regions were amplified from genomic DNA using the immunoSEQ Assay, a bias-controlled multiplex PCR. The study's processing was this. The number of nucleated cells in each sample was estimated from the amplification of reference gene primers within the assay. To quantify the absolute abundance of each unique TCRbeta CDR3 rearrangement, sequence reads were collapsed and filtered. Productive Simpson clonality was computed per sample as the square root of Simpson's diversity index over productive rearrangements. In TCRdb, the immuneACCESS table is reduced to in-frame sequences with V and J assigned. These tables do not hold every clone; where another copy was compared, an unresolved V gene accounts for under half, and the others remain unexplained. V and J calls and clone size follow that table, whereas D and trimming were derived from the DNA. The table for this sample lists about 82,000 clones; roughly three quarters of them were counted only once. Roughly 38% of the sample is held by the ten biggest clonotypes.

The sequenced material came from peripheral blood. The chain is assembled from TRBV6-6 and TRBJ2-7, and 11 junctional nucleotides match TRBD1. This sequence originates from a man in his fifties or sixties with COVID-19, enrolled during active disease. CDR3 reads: CASSRSGQGAYEQYF. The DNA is TGTGCCAGCAGCCGTTCGGGACAGGGGGCCTACGAGCAGTACTTC.